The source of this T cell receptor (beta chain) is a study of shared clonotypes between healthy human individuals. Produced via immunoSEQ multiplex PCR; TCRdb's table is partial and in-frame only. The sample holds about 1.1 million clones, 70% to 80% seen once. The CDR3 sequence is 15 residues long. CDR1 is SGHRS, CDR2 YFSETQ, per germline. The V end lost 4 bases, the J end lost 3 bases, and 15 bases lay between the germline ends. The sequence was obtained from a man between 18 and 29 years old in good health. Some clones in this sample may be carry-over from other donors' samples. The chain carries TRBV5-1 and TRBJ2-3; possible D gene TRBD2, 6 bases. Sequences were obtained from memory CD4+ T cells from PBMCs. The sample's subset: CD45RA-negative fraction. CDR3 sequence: CASSDTGTPTDTQYF. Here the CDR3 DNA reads TGCGCCAGCAGCGATACCGGGACTCCGACAGATACGCAGTATTTT.